The 8 T cell receptor beta chains given below trace back to one sample, sequenced in a study of cytomegalovirus exposure and HLA in healthy donors. PCR was performed using 60 Vbeta and 13 Jbeta primers. Clones were read by immunoSEQ multiplex PCR, and TCRdb kept only the in-frame ones, dropping some. The sample gives 200,000 to 250,000 clones, about 81% of which show up once; about 8% is in the top ten. Sequencing was done on a sample of PBMCs. The receptors were gathered from a woman aged 55-70 years in good health and CMV-seropositive.

The rearrangement joins TRBV9 to TRBJ1-3; 10 nucleotides align to TRBD1. The CDR3 consists of 15 residues. The germline CDR1 and CDR2 sequences are SGDLS and YYNGEE. V lost 3 bases and J lost 7; bases outside the gene matches: 7. The CDR3, as DNA: TGTGCCAGCAGCGATAAACCGGGACAGGGGAACACCATATATTTT. Translated, it gives CASSDKPGQGNTIYF. Based on the CDR3 plus reference TRBV9 and TRBJ1-3, the full variable domain is DSGVTQTPKHLITATGQRVTLRCSPRSGDLSVYWYQQSLDQGLQFLIQYYNGEERAKGNILERFSAQQFPDLHSELNLSSLELGDSALYFCASSDKPGQGNTIYFGEGSWLTVV.

V gene TRBV29-1 combines with J gene TRBJ1-1; 7 bases match TRBD1. V trimming: 2 bases; J trimming: 4 bases; junction bases outside the gene matches: 7. The germline CDR1 and CDR2 sequences are SQVTM and ANQGSEA. This CDR3 is 14 amino acids long. As DNA, the CDR3 is TGCAGCGTTGAAATAGGGGGCTACGGCACTGAAGCTTTCTTT. Translation: CSVEIGGYGTEAFF.

This clone occurred once. The chain couples TRBV19 to TRBJ2-7; TRBD2 matches at 10 bases. Germline CDR1 and CDR2: LNHDA and SQIVND (reference sequence). The CDR3 runs 14 residues. The ends lost 1 base at V and 6 bases at J; junction bases unmatched: 3. The CDR3 coding sequence is TGTGCCAGTAGTATAGGTGGACTAGCGGTCGAGCAGTACTTC. This encodes CASSIGGLAVEQYF. Full variable domain (rest looked up from reference TRBV19 and TRBJ2-7): DGGITQSPKYLFRKEGQNVTLSCEQNLNHDAMYWYRQDPGQGLRLIYYSQIVNDFQKGDIAEGYSVSREKKESFPLTVTSAQKNPTAFYLCASSIGGLAVEQYFGPGTRLTVT.

V gene TRBV6-6 combines with J gene TRBJ1-2; tentatively, D is TRBD1 (5 bases). CDR1 is MNHNY and CDR2 is SVGAGI in the germline V gene (reference sequence). Deletions cut 4 bases from V and 3 bases from J, with 18 bases between. CDR3 length: 16 amino acids. In nucleotides, the CDR3 is TGTGCCAGCAGTTCCCTCGGGGGGGGTGCAGACTATGGCTACACCTTC. It yields the protein CASSSLGGGADYGYTF.

This clone is deemed large. The V call is TRBV2, the J call TRBJ1-1; TRBD1 is a possible D gene (5 bases). Germline lookup yields CDR1 SNHLY and CDR2 FYNNEI. V lost 3 bases and J lost 7, with 15 bases in between. The CDR3 runs 14 residues. The CDR3 nucleotides read TGTGCCAGCAGTGATCCGAGGACACGTCTTGAAGCTTTCTTT. Translation gives CASSDPRTRLEAFF.

The chain carries TRBV27 and TRBJ1-6, with D perhaps TRBD1 (5 bases). This CDR3 spans 14 amino acids. The germline V gene has CDR1 MNHEY and CDR2 SMNVEV (reference sequence). With 4 bases removed from V and 4 bases from J, the gap between germline ends came to 8 bases. The CDR3 here is CASSSTEYNSPLHF. The CDR3 DNA sequence: TGTGCCAGCAGTTCGACAGAGTATAATTCACCCCTCCACTTT.

V is TRBV6-1 and J is TRBJ2-3; 10 nucleotides match TRBD2. The CDR3 contains 17 residues. Germline V gene sequence: CDR1 MNHNS, CDR2 SASEGT. V shed 0 bases and J 4 bases; nucleotides not matched to a gene: 7. The DNA of the CDR3 is TGTGCCAGCAGTGAAGCGGAAGCGGGAGGGCCCTCAGATACGCAGTATTTT. Translating gives CASSEAEAGGPSDTQYF.

The chain combines TRBV7-9 with TRBJ1-3; perhaps TRBD1 as D (6 bases). The CDR3 is 15 residues long. V was cut by 5 bases and J by 0 bases, with 11 bases left in between. The germline CDR1 and CDR2 sequences are SEHNR and FQNEAQ (reference sequence). The CDR3, as DNA: TGTGCCAGCAGCGCACAGGGATTCTCTGGAAACACCATATATTTT. Translation: CASSAQGFSGNTIYF.